The rows below give T cell receptor beta chains drawn from one sample of a study of T cell responses to AZD1222 COVID-19 vaccine. Measured with immunoSEQ multiplex PCR; TCRdb has only the in-frame clones, and not every one. Of approximately 140,000 clones in the sample, roughly 90% were seen once. This specimen consisted of peripheral blood, obtained on day 0 of AZD1222 vaccination. These receptors all stem from an adult in good health. CDR3s include the opening cysteine and the closing phenylalanine or tryptophan. D genes are given only for firm matches. Some rows have no size entry. The others give once, few or many, or a class for an expanded clone.

size: .
V: TRBV18
J: TRBJ2-3
D: .
CDR3: CASSPRTEGTDTQYF
DNA: TGTGCCAGCTCACCACGCACAGAGGGCACAGATACGCAGTATTTT

size: .
V: TRBV7-2
J: TRBJ1-5
D: .
CDR3: CASSLVGASNQPQHF
DNA: TGTGCCAGCAGCTTAGTGGGGGCTAGCAATCAGCCCCAGCATTTT

size: .
V: TRBV7-6
J: TRBJ2-7
D: .
CDR3: CASSLEIRDSKYSYEQYF
DNA: TGTGCCAGCAGCTTAGAGATTAGGGACTCGAAGTACTCCTACGAGCAGTACTTC

size: once
V: TRBV7-9
J: TRBJ2-1
D: .
CDR3: CASSVNDEYNEQFF
DNA: TGTGCCAGCAGCGTTAACGACGAATACAATGAGCAGTTCTTC

size: .
V: TRBV13
J: TRBJ2-3
D: .
CDR3: CASSWGEGGANTDTQYF
DNA: TGTGCCAGCAGCTGGGGGGAAGGAGGAGCGAACACAGATACGCAGTATTTT

size: .
V: TRBV7-3
J: TRBJ2-5
D: .
CDR3: CASSLERDETQYF
DNA: TGTGCCAGCAGCCTCGAAAGGGACGAGACCCAGTACTTC

size: .
V: TRBV9
J: TRBJ1-5
D: .
CDR3: CASSVGPHSNQPQHF
DNA: TGTGCCAGCAGCGTAGGTCCCCATAGCAATCAGCCCCAGCATTTT

size: .
V: TRBV25-1
J: TRBJ2-7
D: .
CDR3: CASSGPRRGYEQYF
DNA: TGTGCCAGCAGTGGACCACGCAGGGGCTACGAGCAGTACTTC

size: .
V: TRBV5-1
J: TRBJ2-7
D: .
CDR3: CASSEIEVHEQYF
DNA: TGCGCCAGCAGCGAAATTGAGGTCCACGAGCAGTACTTC

size: .
V: TRBV6-5
J: TRBJ1-1
D: TRBD1
CDR3: CASSYPGQATEAFF
DNA: TGTGCCAGCAGTTACCCGGGACAGGCCACTGAAGCTTTCTTT

size: .
V: TRBV6-1
J: TRBJ1-1
D: .
CDR3: CASSDPRGGHTEAFF
DNA: TGTGCCAGCAGTGACCCGAGGGGGGGGCACACTGAAGCTTTCTTT

size: .
V: TRBV7-9
J: TRBJ2-7
D: .
CDR3: CASSSAGSYEQYF
DNA: TGTGCCAGCAGCTCCGCCGGCTCCTACGAGCAGTACTTC

size: .
V: TRBV5-1
J: TRBJ2-3
D: TRBD2
CDR3: CASRLTSGRLGADTQYF
DNA: TGCGCCAGCAGGTTGACTAGCGGGAGATTGGGGGCAGATACGCAGTATTTT

size: .
V: TRBV19
J: TRBJ2-6
D: .
CDR3: CASSTTASGANVLTF
DNA: TGTGCCAGTAGTACTACAGCCTCTGGGGCCAACGTCCTGACTTTC

size: .
V: TRBV27
J: TRBJ2-2
D: TRBD1
CDR3: CASSFGTGGELFF
DNA: TGTGCCAGCAGTTTTGGGACAGGCGGGGAGCTGTTTTTT

size: .
V: TRBV27
J: TRBJ2-7
D: TRBD2
CDR3: CASSFSGRGPTYEQYF
DNA: TGTGCCAGCAGCTTTAGCGGGAGAGGTCCTACCTACGAGCAGTACTTC

size: .
V: TRBV30
J: TRBJ1-2
D: .
CDR3: CAWSVQAGAYGYTF
DNA: TGTGCCTGGAGTGTACAGGCCGGAGCCTATGGCTACACCTTC

size: .
V: TRBV10-2
J: TRBJ1-4
D: .
CDR3: CASRSGDEKLFF
DNA: TGCGCCAGCAGGTCGGGAGATGAAAAACTGTTTTTT

size: .
V: TRBV18
J: TRBJ1-2
D: TRBD1
CDR3: CASSPIARDRANYGYTF
DNA: TGTGCCAGCTCACCAATTGCCCGGGACAGGGCTAACTATGGCTACACCTTC

size: .
V: TRBV19
J: TRBJ2-1
D: TRBD2
CDR3: CASSIAPSGYNEQFF
DNA: TGTGCCAGTAGTATCGCCCCTAGCGGCTACAATGAGCAGTTCTTC

size: .
V: TRBV30
J: TRBJ2-5
D: .
CDR3: CAWSVLEQETQYF
DNA: TGTGCCTGGAGTGTACTAGAGCAAGAGACCCAGTACTTC

size: once
V: TRBV11-2
J: TRBJ2-5
D: .
CDR3: CASSKGHQETQYF
DNA: TGTGCCAGCAGCAAGGGACATCAAGAGACCCAGTACTTC

size: .
V: TRBV5-6
J: TRBJ2-1
D: TRBD2
CDR3: CASSPPGGEQFF
DNA: TGTGCCAGCAGCCCTCCGGGGGGTGAGCAGTTCTTC

size: once
V: TRBV27
J: TRBJ1-6
D: TRBD1
CDR3: CASSFGQGPYPHYNSPLHF
DNA: TGTGCCAGCAGTTTCGGACAGGGTCCCTATCCGCACTATAATTCACCCCTCCACTTT

size: .
V: TRBV7-3
J: TRBJ1-2
D: .
CDR3: CASSLSYLRETLVF
DNA: TGTGCCAGCAGCCTTTCGTACCTCAGGGAAACACTGGTCTTC

size: .
V: TRBV30
J: TRBJ1-1
D: .
CDR3: CAWSPRFTEAFF
DNA: TGTGCCTGGAGTCCCAGGTTTACTGAAGCTTTCTTT

size: .
V: TRBV28
J: TRBJ1-2
D: TRBD1
CDR3: CASSFTGEFFGYTF
DNA: TGTGCCAGCAGTTTTACAGGGGAGTTTTTTGGCTACACCTTC

size: few
V: TRBV6-5
J: TRBJ2-7
D: TRBD1
CDR3: CASSYSTGGSYEQYF
DNA: TGTGCCAGCAGTTACTCGACAGGGGGCTCCTACGAGCAGTACTTC

size: .
V: TRBV2
J: TRBJ2-3
D: .
CDR3: CASRLDSSTDTQYF
DNA: TGTGCCAGCAGGTTGGACAGTAGCACAGATACGCAGTATTTT

size: once
V: TRBV2
J: TRBJ1-5
D: TRBD1
CDR3: CASAAGGRDQPQHF
DNA: TGTGCCAGCGCCGCAGGGGGCAGGGATCAGCCCCAGCATTTT

size: .
V: TRBV29-1
J: TRBJ1-2
D: .
CDR3: CSVDLREAGYTF
DNA: TGCAGCGTTGACTTGAGGGAGGCTGGCTACACCTTC

size: many
V: TRBV19
J: TRBJ1-3
D: .
CDR3: CASSPAGSGNTIYF
DNA: TGTGCCAGTAGTCCGGCAGGCTCTGGAAACACCATATATTTT

size: .
V: TRBV19
J: TRBJ2-5
D: TRBD2
CDR3: CASSPPGLGQETQYF
DNA: TGTGCCAGTAGTCCCCCGGGACTAGGGCAAGAGACCCAGTACTTC

size: .
V: TRBV19
J: TRBJ1-5
D: .
CDR3: CASSIRAKPQHF
DNA: TGTGCCAGTAGTATAAGGGCTAAGCCCCAGCATTTT

size: .
V: TRBV19
J: TRBJ2-2
D: .
CDR3: CASSIQGSTGELFF
DNA: TGTGCCAGTAGTATTCAGGGGAGCACCGGGGAGCTGTTTTTT

size: .
V: TRBV19
J: TRBJ1-3
D: TRBD1
CDR3: CASSPRTGFNTIYF
DNA: TGTGCCAGTAGCCCCAGGACAGGTTTCAACACCATATATTTT

size: once
V: TRBV19
J: TRBJ2-5
D: TRBD2
CDR3: CASSIWGLAGARSQETQYF
DNA: TGTGCCAGTAGTATTTGGGGACTAGCGGGAGCCAGATCCCAAGAGACCCAGTACTTC

size: .
V: TRBV19
J: TRBJ1-1
D: .
CDR3: CASSIGGMNTEAFF
DNA: TGTGCCAGTAGTATCGGGGGGATGAACACTGAAGCTTTCTTT

size: .
V: TRBV27
J: TRBJ1-5
D: TRBD1
CDR3: CASSTQGAGVYQPQHF
DNA: TGTGCCAGCAGTACCCAGGGGGCCGGGGTTTATCAGCCCCAGCATTTT

size: .
V: TRBV24-1
J: TRBJ1-2
D: .
CDR3: CATSDNIGGTAPGYTF
DNA: TGTGCCACCAGTGATAATATAGGAGGGACCGCGCCTGGCTACACCTTC

size: .
V: TRBV14
J: TRBJ1-1
D: .
CDR3: CASSQVSWRDTEAFF
DNA: TGTGCCAGCAGCCAAGTTTCTTGGAGGGACACTGAAGCTTTCTTT

size: .
V: TRBV5-1
J: TRBJ2-1
D: TRBD2
CDR3: CASSLPSGRNEQFF
DNA: TGCGCCAGCAGCTTACCTAGCGGGAGGAATGAGCAGTTCTTC

size: .
V: TRBV2
J: TRBJ2-1
D: .
CDR3: CASSGINEQFF
DNA: TGTGCCAGCAGTGGAATCAATGAGCAGTTCTTC

size: .
V: TRBV18
J: TRBJ1-5
D: TRBD1
CDR3: CASSLDYRGSNQPQHF
DNA: TGTGCCAGCTCACTCGACTACAGGGGGAGCAATCAGCCCCAGCATTTT

size: few
V: TRBV10-1
J: TRBJ1-3
D: .
CDR3: CASSEDRNTGNTIYF
DNA: TGCGCCAGCAGTGAAGACAGGAATACTGGAAACACCATATATTTT

size: once
V: TRBV12-3/TRBV12-4
J: TRBJ1-3
D: .
CDR3: CASSSDSIYF
DNA: TGTGCCAGCAGTTCGGATTCCATATATTTT

size: .
V: TRBV23-1
J: TRBJ2-7
D: TRBD1
CDR3: CASSHDRGDRASSITSSYEQYF
DNA: TGCGCCAGCAGCCACGACAGGGGGGACAGGGCCTCATCTATTACTTCCTCCTACGAGCAGTACTTC

size: .
V: TRBV7-2
J: TRBJ1-5
D: TRBD1
CDR3: CASRPRQGGNQPQHF
DNA: TGTGCCAGCAGACCCCGACAGGGCGGAAATCAGCCCCAGCATTTT

size: .
V: TRBV29-1
J: TRBJ2-3
D: TRBD2
CDR3: CSVERDGGRATDTQYF
DNA: TGCAGCGTGGAGAGGGATGGGGGGAGGGCCACAGATACGCAGTATTTT